This entry lists 22 T cell receptor beta chains sequenced from one sample in a study of cytomegalovirus exposure and HLA in healthy donors. The PCR employed 60 Vbeta primers together with 13 Jbeta primers. The data were produced by immunoSEQ multiplex PCR, yet TCRdb's version contains in-frame clones alone and is incomplete. The table lists approximately 200,000 clones, 65% to 80% of them singletons, with roughly 16% in the top ten. The sequencing input was PBMCs. The receptors originated from a man in his forties in good health and CMV-seronegative.

CDR3 coding DNA: TGTGCCATCAGCCCGGGGGGAGCGGGGGGGAGCACAGATACGCAGTATTTT. Translation: CAISPGGAGGSTDTQYF. This chain uses TRBV10-3 with TRBJ2-3, with TRBD2 matching over 10 bases. The CDR3 totals 17 residues. The germline V gene has CDR1 ENHRY and CDR2 SYGVKD. V was clipped by 6 bases and J by 0 bases; unmatched bases: 9.

The chain uses TRBV2 and TRBJ1-5; maybe TRBD1 (6 bases). The CDR3 spans 15 residues. V was trimmed by 2 bases and J by 2 bases, leaving 10 bases between them. Germline loops: CDR1 SNHLY, CDR2 FYNNEI. The CDR3 spells CASSEQGMRNQPQHF. For the CDR3, the DNA is TGTGCCAGCAGTGAACAGGGGATGCGCAATCAGCCCCAGCATTTT.

The rearrangement uses TRBV5-6 and TRBJ1-2; D remains ambiguous. The germline CDR1 and CDR2 sequences are SGHDT and YYEEEE. V lost 0 bases and J lost 2, with 8 bases in between. The CDR3 is made up of 14 amino acids. In nucleotides, the CDR3 is TGTGCCAGCAGCTTGGGCTCTCGGAACTATGGCTACACCTTC. Translating it yields CASSLGSRNYGYTF. Complete variable domain (other parts from reference TRBV5-6 and TRBJ1-2): DAGVTQSPTHLIKTRGQQVTLRCSPKSGHDTVSWYQQALGQGPQFIFQYYEEEERQRGNFPDRFSGHQFPNYSSELNVNALLLGDSALYLCASSLGSRNYGYTFGSGTRLTVV.

This clone has a single count. This chain connects TRBV9 to TRBJ2-3, with TRBD1 matching 8 bases. Germline V gives CDR1 SGDLS, CDR2 YYNGEE. The CDR3 has 18 amino acids. After removal of 0 bases from V and 2 bases from J, the junction contained 11 bases not matched to a gene. The chain's CDR3 is CASSVAAGGGSITDTQYF. The CDR3 region has the DNA TGTGCCAGCAGCGTAGCAGCAGGGGGCGGTAGTATCACAGATACGCAGTATTTT.

The CDR3 nucleotides read TGTGCCAGCAGCTTGAAGGGGGCAACGACCTACGAGCAGTACTTC. Protein: CASSLKGATTYEQYF. V usage is TRBV5-4 and J usage is TRBJ2-7; 7 bases agree with TRBD1. The CDR3 has 15 residues. Unmatched junction bases numbered 6, after V lost 1 base and J lost 2 bases. Per germline, CDR1 SGHNT and CDR2 YYREEE (reference sequence).

V is TRBV4-1 and J is TRBJ1-2, with D unresolved. CDR1 MGHRA and CDR2 YSYEKL come from the germline V gene. Deletions cut 1 base from V and 4 bases from J, with 7 bases between. There are 13 residues in the CDR3. As DNA, the CDR3 is TGCGCCAGCAGCCAAGTAAATCCCTATGGCTACACCTTC. It yields the protein CASSQVNPYGYTF.

This clone has a single count. The chain carries TRBV7-6 and TRBJ1-1, with unresolved D. The germline gives CDR1 SGHVS, CDR2 FNYEAQ. CDR3 length: 16 amino acids. V gave up 2 bases and J gave up 4 bases, with 17 bases separating them. CDR3 nucleotides: TGTGCCAGCAGCTTACGTTCCCATGGGCCGAGCACTGAAGCTTTCTTT. Encoded protein: CASSLRSHGPSTEAFF.

This clone was observed once. The chain is built from TRBV19 and TRBJ1-5; 8 positions agree with TRBD1. Looked up from germline, CDR1 is LNHDA and CDR2 is SQIVND (reference sequence). Trimming at V came to 3 bases and at J to 4 bases, leaving 8 bases not matched to a gene. The CDR3 contains 16 residues. The CDR3 is CASSIRGQMWNQPQHF. The CDR3 coding sequence is TGTGCCAGTAGTATCAGGGGGCAGATGTGGAATCAGCCCCAGCATTTT.

The rearrangement uses TRBV19 and TRBJ2-3, with D perhaps matching TRBD2 (5 bases). The CDR3 is 13 residues long. The V end lost 7 bases, the J end lost 7 bases, and 15 bases lay between the germline ends. Per the germline V gene, CDR1 is LNHDA and CDR2 is SQIVND (reference sequence). CDR3 sequence (DNA): TGTGCCAGTAAACGTCTCGGGGAGAATACGCAGTATTTT. The encoded protein is CASKRLGENTQYF. The full variable domain, rest sourced from reference TRBV19 and TRBJ2-3, is DGGITQSPKYLFRKEGQNVTLSCEQNLNHDAMYWYRQDPGQGLRLIYYSQIVNDFQKGDIAEGYSVSREKKESFPLTVTSAQKNPTAFYLCASKRLGENTQYFGPGTRLTVL.

Only one count was recorded for this clone. The chain is built from TRBV25-1 and TRBJ1-1, with 8 bases that match TRBD1. V lost 4 bases, J lost 5 bases, and 3 bases stayed unmatched. The CDR3 is made up of 13 amino acids. Germline V gene lookup returns CDR1 MGHDK and CDR2 SYGVNS. CDR3 bases: TGTGCCAGCAGTGGGACAGGGTGGACTGAAGCTTTCTTT. Amino acid sequence: CASSGTGWTEAFF.

The chain combines TRBV27 with TRBJ2-3, with 9 bases matching TRBD2. The CDR3 consists of 15 residues. J gave up 5 bases and V 3 bases, and 6 bases lay outside the gene matches. Looked up from germline, CDR1 is MNHEY and CDR2 is SMNVEV (reference sequence). This chain's CDR3 is CASSFRGGAVDTQYF. CDR3 nucleotides: TGTGCCAGCAGTTTCCGCGGGGGGGCCGTAGATACGCAGTATTTT.

The chain has TRBV9 and TRBJ1-1; D is unresolved. With 0 bases removed from V and 2 bases from J, the gap between germline ends came to 14 bases. The CDR3 length is 16 residues. The V gene's germline CDR1 is SGDLS and CDR2 YYNGEE. The CDR3 here is CASSVGERTGNTEAFF. The CDR3 DNA follows: TGTGCCAGCAGCGTAGGAGAAAGAACGGGAAACACTGAAGCTTTCTTT.

CDR3 DNA sequence: TGTGCCAGCAGGGCTTTTAGGGACACCCTCGACGAGCAGTACTTC. This codes for CASRAFRDTLDEQYF. The chain combines TRBV6-5 with TRBJ2-7, with D possibly being TRBD1 (6 bases). Germline assignment: CDR1 MNHEY and CDR2 SVGAGI. The CDR3 length is 15 residues. V was trimmed by 6 bases and J by 5 bases, leaving 20 bases between them.

V and J are TRBV30 and TRBJ2-5, with D perhaps TRBD2 (7 bases). V gave up 5 bases and J gave up 5 bases, with 12 bases separating them. Looked up from germline, CDR1 is GTSNPN and CDR2 is SVGIG (reference sequence). This CDR3 region has 12 residues. The CDR3 sequence: CAWGRGRETQYF. CDR3 coding DNA: TGTGCCTGGGGGAGGGGGAGGGAGACCCAGTACTTC.

The count of this clone is one. This chain uses TRBV7-8 with TRBJ2-1; 7 nucleotides line up with TRBD2. With V trimmed by 6 bases and J by 6 bases, 14 bases remained unmatched. Per the germline V gene, CDR1 is SGHVS and CDR2 is FQNEAQ. The CDR3 is made up of 16 amino acids. The DNA of the CDR3 is TGTGCCAGCAGATTACCGACCCGGGACTATGGCAATGAGCAGTTCTTC. Protein sequence: CASRLPTRDYGNEQFF.

The V and J genes are TRBV2 and TRBJ2-7, with a weak D call TRBD2 (5 bases). V was pared by 6 bases and J by 5 bases, with 23 bases between. This CDR3 spans 16 amino acids. Germline CDR1 is SNHLY and CDR2 is FYNNEI. CDR3 amino acids: CASSPQPEVRADEQYF. The CDR3 DNA reads as TGTGCCAGCAGCCCCCAGCCGGAGGTCCGGGCCGACGAGCAGTACTTC.

The CDR3 coding sequence is TGTGCCAGCAGTTACGGACAGTTGCATGGGGAAAAACTGTTTTTT. This codes for CASSYGQLHGEKLFF. This chain links TRBV27 with TRBJ1-4; TRBD1 is a possible D gene (6 bases). The germline CDR1 and CDR2 sequences are MNHEY and SMNVEV (reference sequence). The CDR3 contains 15 residues. V lost 4 bases and J lost 8, with 17 bases in between.

J is TRBJ2-5 and V is TRBV7-3, with 8 nucleotides matching TRBD2. Trimming took 0 bases from V and 1 from J; bases not matched to a gene: 1. Per the germline V gene, CDR1 is SGHTA and CDR2 is FQGTGA. This CDR3 comprises 15 residues. The CDR3 DNA is TGTGCCAGCAGCTTAACCGGGACTAGCCAAGAGACCCAGTACTTC. Translation gives CASSLTGTSQETQYF.

The chain has TRBV7-2 and TRBJ2-1; D is perhaps TRBD2 (6 bases). The CDR3 runs 17 residues. CDR1 and CDR2 from the germline V gene are SGHTA and FQGNSA. With 2 bases removed from V and 1 base from J, the gap between germline ends came to 15 bases. As DNA, the CDR3 is TGTGCCAGCAGCTTAAGGTCCAGCGGGCTTTCCTACAATGAGCAGTTCTTC. Translating it yields CASSLRSSGLSYNEQFF.

The chain links TRBV11-3 to TRBJ2-1; D perhaps matches TRBD2 (6 bases). CDR1 is SGHNT and CDR2 is YENEEA in the germline V gene. This CDR3 contains 14 residues. Trimming took 2 bases from V and 8 from J, leaving 13 bases between them. CDR3 residues: CASSLIAGGDEQFF. DNA for the CDR3: TGTGCCAGCAGCTTAATCGCAGGAGGGGATGAGCAGTTCTTC.

CDR3 loop: CASLIHRVRRETQYF. The CDR3 nucleotides read TGTGCCAGCCTAATCCACAGGGTAAGGAGAGAGACCCAGTACTTC. The chain uses TRBV27 and TRBJ2-5, with TRBD1 as a possible D gene (6 bases). Germline-derived CDR1 and CDR2 are MNHEY and SMNVEV (reference sequence). The CDR3 is made up of 15 amino acids. V was clipped by 8 bases and J by 4 bases, with 20 bases between them.

The rearrangement joins TRBV5-4 to TRBJ1-1; 9 bases agree with TRBD1. The CDR3 consists of 14 residues. V gave up 4 bases and J gave up 4 bases; unmatched junction bases: 5. CDR1 and CDR2 from the germline V gene are SGHNT and YYREEE (reference sequence). CDR3 amino acids: CASSRTGGITEAFF. The CDR3 DNA follows: TGTGCCAGCAGCAGAACAGGGGGCATCACTGAAGCTTTCTTT.